The 30 T cell receptor beta chains presented below share a single source sample, sequenced in a study of T cells in Graves' hyperthyroidism and ophthalmopathy. Authors of the study amplified TCR beta CDR3 regions from RNA transcripts. HTBI primers were employed in a first-round RT-PCR of the TCR CDR3. One entry per CDR3 protein, called by TCRdb with MiXCR from the multiplex PCR reads. Here the sample spans some 510,000 distinct CDR3 sequences, around 46% being singletons. The sample comprised peripheral blood or thyroid tissue (not recorded which). These receptors all stem from a woman aged 18-29 years with Graves' hyperthyroidism.

The CDR3 region has the DNA TGTGCCAGCTCACCCCGGGACAAGTACCAAGAGACCCAGTACTTC. Its translation is CASSPRDKYQETQYF. The chain combines TRBV9 with TRBJ2-5; tentatively, D is TRBD1 (6 bases). CDR1 SGDLS and CDR2 YYNGEE come from the germline V gene. V was trimmed by 7 bases and J by 0 bases, leaving 16 bases between them. The CDR3 runs 15 residues.

This chain uses TRBV2 with TRBJ1-4; no clear D. Germline V gene lookup returns CDR1 SNHLY and CDR2 FYNNEI. This CDR3 region has 15 residues. Trimming shortened V by 6 bases and J by 3 bases, and 14 bases separated the two germline ends. The DNA of the CDR3 is TGTGCCAGCAGCTCGGTTGGCAGTCCTAATGAAAAACTGTTTTTT. This codes for CASSSVGSPNEKLFF.

Ten or more counts support this clonotype. V gene TRBV7-9 combines with J gene TRBJ1-2; perhaps TRBD1 as D (5 bases). The germline V and J ends were trimmed by 8 bases and 3 bases, with 19 bases remaining between them. The CDR3 has 15 residues. Germline V gene sequence: CDR1 SEHNR, CDR2 FQNEAQ (reference sequence). The CDR3 here is CASGTSGGRDYGYTF. CDR3 nucleotides: TGTGCCAGCGGAACTTCCGGGGGACGGGACTATGGCTACACCTTC.

This clonotype was counted ten times or more. The rearrangement uses TRBV15 and TRBJ2-7, with D unclear. Germline loops: CDR1 LNHNV, CDR2 YYDKDF (reference sequence). CDR3 length: 11 residues. Trimming took off 0 bases at V and 5 bases at J, with 2 bases between the two ends. CDR3: CATSRENEQYF. The CDR3 DNA reads as TGTGCCACCAGCAGAGAAAACGAGCAGTACTTC. Variable domain in full (rest from reference TRBV15 and TRBJ2-7): DAMVIQNPRYQVTQFGKPVTLSCSQTLNHNVMYWYQQKSSQAPKLLFHYYDKDFNNEADTPDNFQSRRPNTSFCFLDIRSPGLGDTAMYLCATSRENEQYFGPGTRLTVT.

This clonotype was recorded at least ten times. The V call is TRBV7-9, the J call TRBJ1-2, with 8 bases identical to TRBD1. The CDR3 spans 14 residues. Germline CDR1 is SEHNR and CDR2 is FQNEAQ (reference sequence). Unmatched junction bases numbered 3, after V lost 1 base and J lost 5 bases. CDR3 nucleotides: TGTGCCAGCAGCTTAGTGGGACAGGAATATGGCTACACCTTC. Its translation is CASSLVGQEYGYTF.

This clonotype has more than one count but fewer than ten. The CDR3 DNA is TGCAGTGCTAGAGGGCGGAGGTTCATCTCAGATAATTCACCCCTCCACTTT. Its protein product is CSARGRRFISDNSPLHF. V gene TRBV20-1 combines with J gene TRBJ1-6, with unresolved D. The CDR3 consists of 17 residues. Per the germline V gene, CDR1 is DFQATT and CDR2 is SNEGSKA (reference sequence). Trimming pared 1 base from V and 5 bases from J, leaving 18 bases between.

J is TRBJ2-5 and V is TRBV19; 9 nucleotides align to TRBD2. Germline trimming cut 9 bases from V and 5 bases from J; bases unmatched to any gene: 13. Germline V gene lookup returns CDR1 LNHDA and CDR2 SQIVND (reference sequence). This CDR3 spans 15 amino acids. CDR3 sequence (DNA): TGTGCCAGCTCACCACCGGCTAGCGGGAAGGAGACCCAGTACTTC. This gives the protein CASSPPASGKETQYF. Full variable domain (remainder filled in from reference TRBV19 and TRBJ2-5): DGGITQSPKYLFRKEGQNVTLSCEQNLNHDAMYWYRQDPGQGLRLIYYSQIVNDFQKGDIAEGYSVSREKKESFPLTVTSAQKNPTAFYLCASSPPASGKETQYFGPGTRLLVL.

Concerning this clonotype: No conserved phenylalanine or tryptophan ends this CDR3, so it is likely a read error. It is unclear where the CDR3 begins or ends on the DNA, so no DNA is shown, and the CDR3 is as TCRdb lists it. The chain recombines TRBV2 with TRBJ2-7; TRBD2 was called by the table and not checked on the DNA. Germline V lookup: CDR1 SNHLY, CDR2 FYNNEI. The CDR3 is made up of 9 amino acids, end residues included. The CDR3 loop is CASSVGLAG.

V usage is TRBV29-1 and J usage is TRBJ1-4; D is possibly TRBD1 (6 bases). Germline CDR1 SQVTM, CDR2 ANQGSEA. V gave up 0 bases and J gave up 6 bases, with 14 bases separating them. CDR3 length equals 15 residues. In DNA form, the CDR3 reads TGCAGCGTTGAAGAGGGGACAAAAGGGGATGAAAAACTGTTTTTT. Residues: CSVEEGTKGDEKLFF.

CDR3 nucleotides: TGTGCCAGCAGTTACTCCGAGGACAGTTTCACCCAAGAGACCCAGTACTTC. It yields the protein CASSYSEDSFTQETQYF. The chain has TRBV6-2 or TRBV6-3 and TRBJ2-5; TRBD1 is a possible D gene (6 bases). This CDR3 comprises 17 residues. Trimming stripped 0 bases from V and 1 base from J, with 15 bases between. The V gene's germline CDR1 is MNHEY and CDR2 SVGEGT.

This clonotype was detected only a few times. The chain uses TRBV7-9 and TRBJ1-3; D remains ambiguous. The V gene lost 0 bases and the J gene lost 0 bases, with 6 bases spanning the gap. Germline-derived CDR1 and CDR2 are SEHNR and FQNEAQ (reference sequence). The CDR3 loop spans 15 amino acids. Here the CDR3 DNA reads TGTGCCAGCAGCTTAGCGTTGGCCTCTGGAAACACCATATATTTT. Translating it yields CASSLALASGNTIYF. Looking up the rest from reference TRBV7-9 and TRBJ1-3 gives the full variable domain: DTGVSQNPRHKITKRGQNVTFRCDPISEHNRLYWYRQTLGQGPEFLTYFQNEAQLEKSRLLSDRFSAERPKGSFSTLEIQRTEQGDSAMYLCASSLALASGNTIYFGEGSWLTVV.

This clonotype was seen many times. The rearrangement links TRBV2 to TRBJ2-2; possibly TRBD2 for D (5 bases). Trimming cost V 9 bases and J 7 bases, with 15 bases left between them. This CDR3 has 13 amino acids. Germline lookup yields CDR1 SNHLY and CDR2 FYNNEI. The CDR3 nucleotides read TGTGCCAGTTCGGGTCTCGGGGTCGGGGAGCTGTTTTTT. Its translation: CASSGLGVGELFF.

V usage is TRBV15 and J usage is TRBJ2-6; TRBD1 is a possible D gene (6 bases). Germline V gene lookup returns CDR1 LNHNV and CDR2 YYDKDF (reference sequence). The CDR3 is made up of 17 amino acids. With 2 bases removed from V and 3 bases from J, the gap between germline ends came to 14 bases. The CDR3 loop is CATSRTRDNYGANVLTF. As DNA, the CDR3 is TGTGCCACCAGCAGAACCCGGGACAACTATGGGGCCAACGTCCTGACTTTC.

This clonotype appeared a single time. The CDR3 bases are TGTGCCAGCTCACCAGGGGGACGGAATTCACCCCTCCACTTT. It specifies CASSPGGRNSPLHF. This chain uses TRBV2 with TRBJ1-6, with 7 bases aligning to TRBD1. The germline gives CDR1 SNHLY, CDR2 FYNNEI. The J segment lost 7 bases and the V segment lost 8 bases, leaving 8 bases of the junction unmatched. The CDR3 loop spans 14 amino acids.

This clonotype was detected many times. The genes are TRBV10-3 and TRBJ1-2, with unresolved D. CDR3 size: 15 residues. Per germline, CDR1 ENHRY and CDR2 SYGVKD. Trimming left V 1 base short and J 6 bases short, with 15 bases between. The CDR3 reads CAISELWTASNGYTF. In DNA, the CDR3 is TGTGCCATCAGTGAGTTGTGGACGGCGTCTAATGGCTACACCTTC.

For this clonotype: The germline gene is not matched at one end of the junction; a read error may be the cause. The chain is built from TRBV7-7 and TRBJ2-5; D gene ambiguous. This CDR3 has 15 amino acids. CDR1 SSHAT and CDR2 FNYEAQ come from the germline V gene (reference sequence). The CDR3 DNA reads TGTGCTAGCAGCGTTCGTCCGGACGTATGGGAGACCCAGTACTTC. It codes for CASSVRPDVWETQYF.

Many counts were recorded for this clonotype. A much larger clone differs by one base, so this may be a read error. The CDR3 DNA sequence: TGTGCCGGCAGCTCCTACGAGCAGTACTTC. Protein: CAGSSYEQYF. The gene calls are TRBV2 and TRBJ2-7, with D unclear. This CDR3 spans 10 amino acids. The germline V gene has CDR1 SNHLY and CDR2 FYNNEI.

This chain joins TRBV2 and TRBJ2-2; weak D call: TRBD1 (6 bases). This CDR3 region has 15 residues. CDR1 and CDR2 from the germline V gene are SNHLY and FYNNEI. The V end was cut by 6 bases, the J end by 5 bases, with 16 bases between. The CDR3, as DNA: TGTGCCAGCAGCCCACAGGGTGGATTTACCGGGGAGCTGTTTTTT. Protein: CASSPQGGFTGELFF.

This rearrangement joins TRBV5-1 to TRBJ1-2, with D tentatively TRBD1 (5 bases). Between the trimmed V and J ends, which lost 0 bases and 6 bases, there was a span of 15 bases. Looked up from germline, CDR1 is SGHRS and CDR2 is YFSETQ. The CDR3 has 15 residues. The CDR3: CASSLGGLGGDGYTF. CDR3 sequence (DNA): TGCGCCAGCAGCTTGGGGGGACTGGGCGGAGATGGCTACACCTTC. Looking up the rest from reference TRBV5-1 and TRBJ1-2 gives the full variable domain: KAGVTQTPRYLIKTRGQQVTLSCSPISGHRSVSWYQQTPGQGLQFLFEYFSETQRNKGNFPGRFSGRQFSNSRSEMNVSTLELGDSALYLCASSLGGLGGDGYTFGSGTRLTVV.

The J gene is TRBJ2-2, the V gene TRBV5-1; a weak D match, TRBD2 (6 bases). Germline CDR1 and CDR2: SGHRS and YFSETQ. V was shortened by 4 bases and J by 5 bases, with 12 bases between the two germline ends. This CDR3 has 14 residues. The CDR3 nucleotides read TGCGCCAGCAGCCCTAGGGCGGGAACCGGGGAGCTGTTTTTT. Its translation: CASSPRAGTGELFF.

This clonotype is a singleton in its sample. This rearrangement joins TRBV5-1 to TRBJ2-7, with D perhaps matching TRBD1 or TRBD2 (6 bases each). With 4 bases removed from V and 3 bases from J, the gap between germline ends came to 17 bases. This CDR3 spans 15 amino acids. The germline gives CDR1 SGHRS, CDR2 YFSETQ. CDR3 coding DNA: TGCGCCAGCAGCGAAGCCGGGGGCCCTTTCTACGAGCAGTACTTC. Protein: CASSEAGGPFYEQYF. The full variable domain, completed using reference TRBV5-1 and TRBJ2-7, is KAGVTQTPRYLIKTRGQQVTLSCSPISGHRSVSWYQQTPGQGLQFLFEYFSETQRNKGNFPGRFSGRQFSNSRSEMNVSTLELGDSALYLCASSEAGGPFYEQYFGPGTRLTVT.

The V call is TRBV13, the J call TRBJ2-5; possibly TRBD2 for D (6 bases). V shed 6 bases and J shed 5 bases, with 19 bases lying between them. CDR3 length: 15 amino acids. The germline gives CDR1 PRHDT, CDR2 FYEKMQ (reference sequence). The CDR3 is CASSYGDLIAETQYF. In DNA, the CDR3 is TGTGCCAGCAGTTACGGGGACTTGATCGCGGAGACCCAGTACTTC. Drawing the rest from reference TRBV13 and TRBJ2-5, the complete variable domain is AAGVIQSPRHLIKEKRETATLKCYPIPRHDTVYWYQQGPGQDPQFLISFYEKMQSDKGSIPDRFSAQQFSDYHSELNMSSLELGDSALYFCASSYGDLIAETQYFGPGTRLLVL.

This clonotype was seen ten or more times. CDR3 nucleotides: TGTGCCAGCAGCTTAGAGGGACAGCTCTATGGCTACACCTTC. As protein: CASSLEGQLYGYTF. The chain couples TRBV7-2 to TRBJ1-2; 7 bases are a match to TRBD1. This CDR3 is built from 14 residues. Per germline, CDR1 SGHTA and CDR2 FQGNSA. With V trimmed by 1 base and J by 4 bases, 3 bases remained unmatched. Looking up the rest from reference TRBV7-2 and TRBJ1-2 gives the full variable domain: GAGVSQSPSNKVTEKGKDVELRCDPISGHTALYWYRQSLGQGLEFLIYFQGNSAPDKSGLPSDRFSAERTGGSVSTLTIQRTQQEDSAVYLCASSLEGQLYGYTFGSGTRLTVV.

This clonotype was counted only a few times. The chain links TRBV20-1 to TRBJ1-2; D ambiguous. Germline CDR1 and CDR2: DFQATT and SNEGSKA (reference sequence). Trimming pared 0 bases from V and 6 bases from J, leaving 14 bases between. The CDR3 runs to 14 residues. The DNA for the CDR3 is TGCAGTGCTAGAGAGGAGGGCACTCGGGATGGCTACACCTTC. Amino acid sequence: CSAREEGTRDGYTF.

The rearrangement joins TRBV7-2 to TRBJ2-7, with 7 bases aligning to TRBD2. The CDR3 is 15 residues long. V was clipped by 6 bases and J by 0 bases; unmatched bases: 8. Germline CDR1 SGHTA, CDR2 FQGNSA. CDR3 in amino acids: CASSSTSESSYEQYF. The DNA of the CDR3 is TGTGCCAGCAGTTCCACTAGCGAGAGCTCCTACGAGCAGTACTTC.

Ten or more counts support this clonotype. This chain links TRBV7-9 with TRBJ1-5; the D is unclear. The V end lost 0 bases, the J end lost 4 bases, and 7 bases lay between the germline ends. This CDR3 region has 14 residues. Germline values: CDR1 SEHNR, CDR2 FQNEAQ (reference sequence). The CDR3 DNA reads TGTGCCAGCAGCTTAGCTTACGGGAATCAGCCCCAGCATTTT. This gives the protein CASSLAYGNQPQHF.

The chain carries TRBV7-2 and TRBJ1-5, with 8 nucleotides matching TRBD1. Germline CDR1 and CDR2: SGHTA and FQGNSA. The J segment lost 0 bases and the V segment lost 5 bases, leaving 6 bases of the junction unmatched. The length of the CDR3 is 16 residues. The CDR3 sequence is CASSVGQGYSNQPQHF. CDR3 bases: TGTGCCAGCAGCGTCGGACAGGGCTATAGCAATCAGCCCCAGCATTTT. Supplemented by reference TRBV7-2 and TRBJ1-5, the full variable domain reads GAGVSQSPSNKVTEKGKDVELRCDPISGHTALYWYRQSLGQGLEFLIYFQGNSAPDKSGLPSDRFSAERTGGSVSTLTIQRTQQEDSAVYLCASSVGQGYSNQPQHFGDGTRLSIL.

The rearrangement joins TRBV5-4 to TRBJ2-7; weak D call: TRBD2 (6 bases). This CDR3 is built from 16 residues. CDR1 SGHNT and CDR2 YYREEE come from the germline V gene (reference sequence). V was clipped by 0 bases and J by 0 bases, with 13 bases between them. The CDR3 sequence: CASSLAISGFSYEQYF. The CDR3, as DNA: TGTGCCAGCAGCTTGGCTATTAGCGGATTCTCCTACGAGCAGTACTTC. Supplemented by reference TRBV5-4 and TRBJ2-7, the full variable domain reads ETGVTQSPTHLIKTRGQQVTLRCSSQSGHNTVSWYQQALGQGPQFIFQYYREEENGRGNFPPRFSGLQFPNYSSELNVNALELDDSALYLCASSLAISGFSYEQYFGPGTRLTVT.

The V gene is TRBV6-5, the J gene TRBJ1-3, with D possibly TRBD1 on 5 matching bases. V dropped 0 bases and J dropped 0 bases, with 9 bases sitting between them. From germline, CDR1 is MNHEY and CDR2 SVGAGI. The CDR3 runs to 16 residues. The CDR3 spells CASSYSPDSSGNTIYF. CDR3 DNA: TGTGCCAGCAGTTACTCCCCAGACAGCTCTGGAAACACCATATATTTT.

The chain has TRBV10-3 and TRBJ2-7, with unresolved D. The V and J ends lost 0 bases and 7 bases respectively, with 7 bases between them. Per germline, CDR1 ENHRY and CDR2 SYGVKD. The CDR3 runs to 12 residues. CDR3 in amino acids: CAISESRREQYF. CDR3 nucleotides: TGTGCCATCAGTGAGTCACGGCGGGAGCAGTACTTC.